The T cell receptor beta chain under discussion was sequenced for a study of T cells after yellow fever vaccination. This clonotype was recorded a few times. Its target is unknown. The CDR3 totals 16 residues. The V gene lost 0 bases and the J gene lost 0 bases, with 10 bases spanning the gap. CDR1 is SGHRS, CDR2 YFSETQ, per germline. Study-wide results and limits: Abundant bulk-derived clonotypes could contaminate FACS-sorted repertoires. In post-booster samples, most primary-vaccination clones reappeared (96% CD4, roughly 90% CD8).

5'RACE template switching added a universal primer site and UMIs to TCR cDNA. TCRdb used MiXCR to reprocess the 5' RACE reads, holding one entry per CDR3 protein. The sample contains under 550,000 distinct CDR3 sequences, roughly 22% of which appear only once. This rearrangement joins TRBV5-1 to TRBJ2-4; tentatively, D is TRBD2 (5 bases). The TCR originated in a man aged 18 to 35 who received the YFV17D yellow fever vaccine. The material sequenced was PBMCs, taken approximately 20 days after the first yellow fever vaccination. The CDR3 nucleotides read TGCGCCAGCAGCTTGGAGGCAGGACTAGCCAAAAACATTCAGTACTTC. Translation: CASSLEAGLAKNIQYF.